The rows below give T cell receptor beta chains drawn from one sample of a study of blood T cell repertoires in COVID-19. The method was immunoSEQ multiplex PCR; TCRdb's version includes in-frame clones alone and lacks a portion of them. Of about 360,000 clones detected, 85% to 90% appear once; the ten largest clones hold 2.5% to 3.5%. The sample taken for sequencing was peripheral blood. The receptors were sampled from a human donor in a cohort sampled during active COVID-19. The CDR3 runs from the conserved cysteine through the conserved F or W. D genes are given only for firm matches. Expanded clones are given a class, and other clones once, few, many or no size at all.

clone size | D gene | J gene | V gene | CDR3 protein | CDR3 DNA
NA | NA | TRBJ1-5 | TRBV15 | CATSRERNSNQPQHF | TGTGCCACCAGCAGAGAGAGAAATAGCAATCAGCCCCAGCATTTT
few | NA | TRBJ1-2 | TRBV18 | CASSATVNYGYTF | TGTGCCAGCTCCGCGACAGTGAACTATGGCTACACCTTC
NA | NA | TRBJ1-1 | TRBV4-1 | CASSPAGRNTEAFF | TGCGCCAGCAGCCCGGCAGGCAGGAACACTGAAGCTTTCTTT
NA | NA | TRBJ2-3 | TRBV5-4 | CASSSVGKASFTDTQYF | TGTGCCAGCAGCTCCGTCGGTAAAGCAAGTTTCACAGATACGCAGTATTTT
NA | TRBD2 | TRBJ2-1 | TRBV27 | CASRYGGNYNEQFF | TGTGCCAGCAGGTACGGGGGGAACTACAATGAGCAGTTCTTC
NA | NA | TRBJ1-1 | TRBV5-1 | CASSSPGLKLAFF | TGCGCCAGCAGCTCGCCAGGTCTCAAGCTGGCTTTCTTT
NA | NA | TRBJ2-7 | TRBV4-1 | CASSQTAGSYEQYF | TGCGCCAGCAGCCAAACAGCAGGGTCCTACGAGCAGTACTTC
NA | TRBD1 | TRBJ1-3 | TRBV2 | CASHEGGPFSGNTIYF | TGTGCCTCCCATGAAGGGGGCCCGTTCTCTGGAAACACCATATATTTT
NA | NA | TRBJ1-4 | TRBV19 | CASSAGVQVYEKLFF | TGTGCCAGTAGTGCGGGAGTTCAAGTGTACGAAAAACTGTTTTTT
NA | TRBD2 | TRBJ2-5 | TRBV7-8 | CASSSRLAGGGETQYF | TGTGCCAGCAGCTCCCGACTAGCGGGGGGGGGAGAGACCCAGTACTTC
NA | NA | TRBJ1-2 | TRBV29-1 | CSVTLTAQYYTF | TGCAGCGTAACTTTGACAGCCCAATACTACACCTTC
NA | NA | TRBJ1-1 | TRBV3-1/TRBV3-2 | CASVAGTSNTEAFF | TGTGCCAGCGTGGCGGGGACCTCGAACACTGAAGCTTTCTTT
NA | TRBD1 | TRBJ1-5 | TRBV4-1 | CASSPRQGVSQPQHF | TGCGCCAGCAGCCCTCGACAGGGGGTGAGCCAGCCCCAGCATTTT
NA | TRBD2 | TRBJ2-3 | TRBV4-1 | CASSHPSSGGNADTQYF | TGCGCCAGCAGCCACCCATCTAGCGGGGGGAACGCAGATACGCAGTATTTT
NA | TRBD1 | TRBJ1-6 | TRBV9 | CASSVEGQGGSPLHF | TGTGCCAGCAGCGTAGAGGGACAGGGAGGTTCACCCCTCCACTTT
few | NA | TRBJ1-1 | TRBV2 | CASFRQGGTEAFF | TGTGCCAGCTTTAGGCAGGGAGGCACTGAAGCTTTCTTT
NA | NA | TRBJ2-7 | TRBV11-2 | CASSPQGSPYF | TGTGCCAGCAGCCCACAGGGTTCTCCGTACTTC
NA | NA | TRBJ1-2 | TRBV6-5 | CASSRDWRSYGYTF | TGTGCCAGCAGCCGGGACTGGCGTTCCTATGGCTACACCTTC
once | NA | TRBJ2-7 | TRBV27 | CASSLSGTGGGQYF | TGTGCCAGCAGTCTCTCCGGGACAGGCGGGGGGCAGTACTTC
NA | TRBD2 | TRBJ2-2 | TRBV9 | CASSVLAGGDTGELFF | TGTGCCAGCAGCGTCCTAGCGGGAGGGGACACCGGGGAGCTGTTTTTT
NA | NA | TRBJ2-3 | TRBV7-2 | CASSLVGDDTQYF | TGTGCCAGCAGCTTAGTCGGAGATGATACGCAGTATTTT
once | TRBD1 | TRBJ2-1 | TRBV18 | CASSPRDRRAYNEQFF | TGTGCCAGCTCACCACGGGACAGGAGGGCCTACAATGAGCAGTTCTTC
NA | TRBD1 | TRBJ1-1 | TRBV6-5 | CASSYGTDHLEAFF | TGTGCCAGCAGTTACGGGACAGACCATCTTGAAGCTTTCTTT
NA | TRBD1 | TRBJ1-4 | TRBV7-8 | CASSHTGQLNEKLFF | TGTGCCAGCAGCCATACGGGACAGCTTAATGAAAAACTGTTTTTT
NA | TRBD1 | TRBJ2-5 | TRBV19 | CASVETGGRETQYF | TGTGCCAGTGTCGAGACAGGGGGCAGGGAGACCCAGTACTTC